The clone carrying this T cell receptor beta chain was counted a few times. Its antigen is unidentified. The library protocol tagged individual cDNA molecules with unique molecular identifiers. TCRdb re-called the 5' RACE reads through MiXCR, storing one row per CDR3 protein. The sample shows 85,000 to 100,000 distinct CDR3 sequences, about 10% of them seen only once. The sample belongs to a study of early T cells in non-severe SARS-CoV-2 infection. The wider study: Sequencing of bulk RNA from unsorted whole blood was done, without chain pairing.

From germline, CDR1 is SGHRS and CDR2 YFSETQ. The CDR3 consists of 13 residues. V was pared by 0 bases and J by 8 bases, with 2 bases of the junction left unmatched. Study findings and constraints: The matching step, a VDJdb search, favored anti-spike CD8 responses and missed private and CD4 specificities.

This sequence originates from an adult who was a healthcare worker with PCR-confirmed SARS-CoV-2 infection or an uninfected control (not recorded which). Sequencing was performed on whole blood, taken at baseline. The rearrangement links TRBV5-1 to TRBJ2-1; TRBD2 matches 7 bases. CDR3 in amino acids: CASSLVRGDEQFF. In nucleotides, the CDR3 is TGCGCCAGCAGCTTGGTCCGGGGGGATGAGCAGTTCTTC. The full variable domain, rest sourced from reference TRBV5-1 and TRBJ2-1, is KAGVTQTPRYLIKTRGQQVTLSCSPISGHRSVSWYQQTPGQGLQFLFEYFSETQRNKGNFPGRFSGRQFSNSRSEMNVSTLELGDSALYLCASSLVRGDEQFFGPGTRLTVL.